This T cell receptor (beta chain) was documented in a study of blood T cell repertoires in COVID-19. Background on the study: COVID-19 samples from acute and convalescent phases originated in the United States, Italy and Spain. T cells, B-cell-depleted T cells, or PBMCs supplied cDNA or gDNA.

Germline V gives CDR1 LNHDA, CDR2 SQIVND (reference sequence). The V gene lost 5 bases and the J gene lost 0 bases, with 13 bases spanning the gap. The CDR3 spans 15 residues. This clone turned up a few times. In the original processing: Reference gene primer amplification gave estimated nucleated cell counts. Repertoires were generated with immunoSEQ multiplex PCR, while TCRdb's copy carries only in-frame clones and drops some. The DNA gave D and trimming, while V, J and clone size come from that table. Of around 70,000 clones in the sample, approximately 79% are singletons; the top ten hold more than 6.5%.

This clonotype originated in a man in his fifties or sixties with acute or convalescent COVID-19. V usage is TRBV19 and J usage is TRBJ2-5; D call uncertain. Material: peripheral blood. CDR3 nucleotides: TGTGCCAGTAGTTCCTTCGACTGGGACCAAGAGACCCAGTACTTC. This codes for CASSSFDWDQETQYF.